This is a list of T cell receptor beta chains from one sample in a study of blood T cell repertoires in COVID-19. The protocol was immunoSEQ multiplex PCR, while the TCRdb copy is restricted to in-frame clones and leaves out a portion. The repertoire holds tens of thousands of clones, with about 86% as singletons. Sequencing input: peripheral blood. These receptors all come from a woman of 80 years or more with acute or convalescent COVID-19. Each CDR3 is given with its conserved first and last residue. A D gene is named only where the DNA matches it firmly. Clone size is shown for a subset of rows, as once, few, many or a class of expanded clone.

j_gene: TRBJ1-6; abundance: .; v_gene: TRBV3-1/TRBV3-2; len: 14; d_gene: TRBD1; CDR3nt: TGTGCCAGCAGCCTGACAGGGGTGAATTCACCCCTCCACTTT; CDR3aa: CASSLTGVNSPLHF
j_gene: TRBJ2-1; abundance: .; v_gene: TRBV7-8; len: 14; d_gene: .; CDR3nt: TGTGCCAGCAGCCAACAGGGCTTCTACAATGAGCAGTTCTTC; CDR3aa: CASSQQGFYNEQFF
j_gene: TRBJ2-5; abundance: .; v_gene: TRBV6-5; len: 14; d_gene: .; CDR3nt: TGTGCCAGCAGTTACCAGGGGCGGGTCGAGACCCAGTACTTC; CDR3aa: CASSYQGRVETQYF
j_gene: TRBJ1-1; abundance: .; v_gene: TRBV13; len: 13; d_gene: .; CDR3nt: TGTGCCAGCAGCGTAATAGGGGGTATTGAAGCTTTCTTT; CDR3aa: CASSVIGGIEAFF
j_gene: TRBJ1-5; abundance: .; v_gene: TRBV6-5; len: 13; d_gene: .; CDR3nt: TGTGCCAGCAGAACAGCCATTAATCAGCCCCAGCATTTT; CDR3aa: CASRTAINQPQHF
j_gene: TRBJ2-1; abundance: .; v_gene: TRBV5-1; len: 15; d_gene: TRBD2; CDR3nt: TGCGCCAGCAGCTTAGTGGCTAGCGGAAACAATGAGCAGTTCTTC; CDR3aa: CASSLVASGNNEQFF
j_gene: TRBJ2-1; abundance: .; v_gene: TRBV6-5; len: 15; d_gene: TRBD2; CDR3nt: TGTGCCAGCAGTTACAGCGGGGGGCCTACTAATGAGCAGTTCTTC; CDR3aa: CASSYSGGPTNEQFF
j_gene: TRBJ1-3; abundance: .; v_gene: TRBV2; len: 15; d_gene: TRBD1; CDR3nt: TGTGCCAGCAGCTACCCGGGACAGGGACGAAACACCATATATTTT; CDR3aa: CASSYPGQGRNTIYF
j_gene: TRBJ1-3; abundance: .; v_gene: TRBV28; len: 15; d_gene: .; CDR3nt: TGTGCCAGCACGATCACAAGAAGCTCTGGAAACACCATATATTTT; CDR3aa: CASTITRSSGNTIYF
j_gene: TRBJ1-3; abundance: .; v_gene: TRBV6-5; len: 15; d_gene: .; CDR3nt: TGTGCCAGCAGACCTAGCGGGGGGTCTGGAAACACCATATATTTT; CDR3aa: CASRPSGGSGNTIYF
j_gene: TRBJ1-1; abundance: once; v_gene: TRBV5-8; len: 11; d_gene: .; CDR3nt: TGTGCCAGCAGCCGGACAGTCGAAGCTTTCTTT; CDR3aa: CASSRTVEAFF
j_gene: TRBJ2-5; abundance: .; v_gene: TRBV7-2; len: 14; d_gene: TRBD1; CDR3nt: TGTGCCAGCAGCTTAAGACAGGGGGCAAAGACCCAGTACTTC; CDR3aa: CASSLRQGAKTQYF
j_gene: TRBJ2-1; abundance: once; v_gene: TRBV5-6; len: 15; d_gene: TRBD2; CDR3nt: TGTGCCAGCAGCCGGGCGGGGGGGCCCCACAATGAGCAGTTCTTC; CDR3aa: CASSRAGGPHNEQFF
j_gene: TRBJ1-6; abundance: once; v_gene: TRBV3-1/TRBV3-2; len: 14; d_gene: TRBD1; CDR3nt: TGTGCCAGCAGCCCGGACAGGGGCAGTTCACCCCTCCACTTT; CDR3aa: CASSPDRGSSPLHF
j_gene: TRBJ2-7; abundance: once; v_gene: TRBV2; len: 13; d_gene: .; CDR3nt: TGTGCCAGCAGTGAAGCGGGGGCGAGAGAGCAGTACTTC; CDR3aa: CASSEAGAREQYF
j_gene: TRBJ2-5; abundance: .; v_gene: TRBV6-5; len: 14; d_gene: TRBD1; CDR3nt: TGTGCCAGCAGTCCCCGGACAGGATATGGGACCCAGTACTTC; CDR3aa: CASSPRTGYGTQYF
j_gene: TRBJ1-2; abundance: few; v_gene: TRBV29-1; len: 14; d_gene: TRBD1; CDR3nt: TGCAGCGTTGGGGACAGGGCGTCTAACTATGGCTACACCTTC; CDR3aa: CSVGDRASNYGYTF
j_gene: TRBJ2-5; abundance: .; v_gene: TRBV5-1; len: 18; d_gene: TRBD2; CDR3nt: TGCGCCAGCAGCTTGAGGACTAGCGGGGTGGGCGGGCAAGAGACCCAGTACTTC; CDR3aa: CASSLRTSGVGGQETQYF
j_gene: TRBJ2-5; abundance: few; v_gene: TRBV2; len: 19; d_gene: TRBD2; CDR3nt: TGTGCCAGCAGTTCTTCCGGGACTAGCGGGGGGCCGCGAAAAGAGACCCAGTACTTC; CDR3aa: CASSSSGTSGGPRKETQYF
j_gene: TRBJ2-5; abundance: .; v_gene: TRBV6-5; len: 15; d_gene: .; CDR3nt: TGTGCCAGCAACCCGGGACACCTGGTCCAAGAGACCCAGTACTTC; CDR3aa: CASNPGHLVQETQYF
j_gene: TRBJ2-6; abundance: once; v_gene: TRBV11-2; len: 12; d_gene: .; CDR3nt: TGTGCCGCGGGCTCTGGGGCCAACGTCCTGACTTTC; CDR3aa: CAAGSGANVLTF